This T cell receptor beta chain was obtained from a study of T cell responses to AZD1222 COVID-19 vaccine. General study results and limits: Vaccine-associated CD4 TCRs ranged over spike, dominating at 160-218 and 743-854. The repertoires were collected only after the peak T cell response.

Sequencing used immunoSEQ multiplex PCR; TCRdb keeps in-frame clones, though not all of them. The table includes approximately 130,000 clones, under 95% detected once. Concerning this clone: Its antigen is not known.

This CDR3 region has 13 residues. The V end lost 5 bases, the J end lost 4 bases, and 11 bases lay between the germline ends. Germline V lookup: CDR1 MDHEN, CDR2 SYDVKM. The genes are TRBV28 and TRBJ1-1; the D gene is possibly TRBD1 (5 bases). This TCR was sampled from an adult in good health. The sequenced sample was peripheral blood, obtained on day 0 of AZD1222 vaccination. CDR3 residues: CASSTGRGTEAFF. CDR3 nucleotides: TGTGCCAGCAGTACGGGGCGCGGCACTGAAGCTTTCTTT.